This T cell receptor beta chain was sequenced for a study of T-cell reconstitution after alpha-beta-depleted transplantation in children. Between the trimmed V and J ends, which lost 7 bases and 6 bases, there was a span of 31 bases. Germline-derived CDR1 and CDR2 are MNHEY and SVGAGI. This CDR3 has 19 amino acids. Unique molecular identifiers were incorporated during preparation of the TCRbeta library. Via MiXCR, TCRdb re-called the PCR reads, giving one row per CDR3 protein. The sample lists hundreds of thousands of distinct CDR3 sequences; about 11% were seen once. This clonotype showed up many times. The target antigen is unknown. General study results and limits: About two months after transplant, alpha-beta T cells reportedly came from several hundred expanded graft clones. Diversity and T-cell counts at one year after transplant derived mostly from new T cells.

V usage is TRBV6-5 and J usage is TRBJ2-1; D is perhaps TRBD1 (6 bases). The TCR originated in a child under two years old with acute myeloid leukemia, due to receive a stem cell transplant. The source was PBMCs, collected before TCRalphabeta/CD19-depleted stem cell transplant. CDR3 amino acids: CASTPGTGLLVSRRNEQFF. As DNA, the CDR3 is TGTGCCAGCACCCCCGGCACAGGGCTTCTCGTTTCCCGGCGCAATGAGCAGTTCTTC.